This TCR beta chain was identified in a study of response to subunit inactivated influenza vaccine. V was cut by 6 bases and J by 0 bases, with 9 bases left in between. Germline lookup yields CDR1 ENHRY and CDR2 SYGVKD. The CDR3 sequence is 14 residues long. TCRdb re-analysed the RT-PCR reads in MiXCR, keeping a single row per CDR3 protein. The sample shows 530,000 or so distinct CDR3 sequences, roughly 25% of them seen only once. The sequences come from CD4+ T cells sorted from PBMCs, collected more than 4 days after vaccination. V is TRBV10-3 and J is TRBJ2-1; perhaps TRBD2 as D (6 bases). This receptor was obtained from a man between 50 and 59 years old who received an inactivated influenza vaccine. The CDR3 coding sequence is TGTGCCATCAGCACTAGCATCTCCTACAATGAGCAGTTCTTC. Its translation: CAISTSISYNEQFF.